The rows below give T cell receptor beta chains drawn from one sample of a study of cytomegalovirus exposure and HLA in healthy donors. Profiling relied on immunoSEQ multiplex PCR, and the TCRdb table lists in-frame clones only, not all of them. The table shows approximately 290,000 clones, with over 70% occurring only once. Sequencing input: PBMCs. The source is a girl aged 2-10 years in good health and CMV-seronegative. Each CDR3 is given with its conserved first and last residue. A D gene is named only where the DNA matches it firmly. A clone size is listed for some rows: how often the clone was seen (once, few, many), or a class if it is expanded.

clone_size	d_call	v_call	j_call	cdr3_nt	cdr3_aa
.	.	TRBV5-4	TRBJ1-3	TGTGCCAGCAGCTTCAACCTACTTGGAAACACCATATATTTT	CASSFNLLGNTIYF
.	.	TRBV6-6	TRBJ2-7	TGTGCCAGCAACCACCCCCTTGGGGCACTCGCCTACGAGCAGTACTTC	CASNHPLGALAYEQYF
few	TRBD2	TRBV29-1	TRBJ2-1	TGCAGCGACTTGGGACTAGCGGGAGCGCCGACGGCCTACAATGAGCAGTTCTTC	CSDLGLAGAPTAYNEQFF
once	TRBD1	TRBV7-8	TRBJ1-4	TGTGCCAGCAGCTTACCTAGGACAGGGCCCTCAACTAATGAAAAACTGTTTTTT	CASSLPRTGPSTNEKLFF
once	.	TRBV9	TRBJ1-6	TGTGCCAGCAGCGTAGAGGGGGAATCGAAGAGTAATTCACCCCTCCACTTT	CASSVEGESKSNSPLHF
.	.	TRBV29-1	TRBJ2-5	TGCAGCGTCGATCGGGAGACCCAGTACTTC	CSVDRETQYF
few	TRBD1	TRBV5-1	TRBJ2-1	TGCGCCAGCAGCGCGGGACAGGGAGTTTACAATGAGCAGTTCTTC	CASSAGQGVYNEQFF
.	.	TRBV2	TRBJ2-7	TGTGCCAGCAGTGTTCAGGTCTTCTACGAGCAGTACTTC	CASSVQVFYEQYF
few	TRBD1	TRBV27	TRBJ1-2	TGTGCCAGCAGTTTATCCCCGACAGGGGTCAGAGGCTACACCTTC	CASSLSPTGVRGYTF
.	.	TRBV5-6	TRBJ2-1	TGTGCCAGCAGGCGGGACAGATACAATGAGCAGTTCTTC	CASRRDRYNEQFF
few	TRBD1	TRBV19	TRBJ1-2	TGTGCCAGTAGACCATCACGATCGCCGGGACAGGGTCGGGATCACTACACCTTC	CASRPSRSPGQGRDHYTF
.	TRBD1	TRBV25-1	TRBJ1-2	TGTGCCAGCAGTGAACAGGGGGACAGCTACACCTTC	CASSEQGDSYTF
.	.	TRBV7-6	TRBJ2-5	TGTGCCAGCAGCCCGCGGCGCGGGGCTGGTAGGGAGACCCAGTACTTC	CASSPRRGAGRETQYF
.	TRBD1	TRBV6-6	TRBJ1-1	TGTGCCAGCAGTTTAGGGCAGGGGGTCCAGAACACTGAAGCTTTCTTT	CASSLGQGVQNTEAFF
once	.	TRBV5-1	TRBJ2-3	TGCGCCAGCAGCCACACAGATACGCAGTATTTT	CASSHTDTQYF
.	.	TRBV2	TRBJ1-6	TGTGCCAGCAGTGAACGCCCAGGTTCATATAATTCACCCCTCCACTTT	CASSERPGSYNSPLHF
.	TRBD1	TRBV10-3	TRBJ2-7	TGTGCCATTTCGGACAGGGTGGGCTACGAGCAGTACTTC	CAISDRVGYEQYF
once	.	TRBV9	TRBJ2-7	TGTGCCAGCAGCGTATCAGGGGTTCCTCTCTACGAGCAGTACTTC	CASSVSGVPLYEQYF
.	TRBD2	TRBV5-4	TRBJ2-7	TGTGCCAGCAGCTTGACAGCGGGGGCTTCCTACGAGCAGTACTTC	CASSLTAGASYEQYF
.	TRBD1	TRBV7-9	TRBJ1-2	TGTTCCAGCAGCACCTCTCGGACAGGGTGGAACTATGGCTACACCTTC	CSSSTSRTGWNYGYTF
.	TRBD1	TRBV11-3	TRBJ1-3	TGTGCCAGCAGCTATGGGACAGGGGGAAACACCATATATTTT	CASSYGTGGNTIYF
.	.	TRBV28	TRBJ1-5	TGTGCCAGCAGTTCAGGTCGACAACTCAATCAGCCCCAGCATTTT	CASSSGRQLNQPQHF
.	TRBD1	TRBV28	TRBJ2-7	TGTGCCAGCAGTTCCCTCGGGACAGGGGGCTACGAGCAGTACTTC	CASSSLGTGGYEQYF
few	.	TRBV27	TRBJ1-4	TGTGCCAGCAGTTCCCATTCGGGGACTAATGAAAAACTGTTTTTT	CASSSHSGTNEKLFF
.	.	TRBV28	TRBJ1-1	TGTGCCAGCAGTCTTGGTTGGGGGGGGTCAACTGAAGCTTTCTTT	CASSLGWGGSTEAFF
.	TRBD2	TRBV5-1	TRBJ2-7	TGCGCCAGCAGCTTGCAAGCGGGAGGGATTGACGAGCAGTACTTC	CASSLQAGGIDEQYF
.	TRBD1	TRBV5-4	TRBJ2-3	TGTGCCAGCAGCAGTGGGGGGGACAGGGGGAGCACAGATACGCAGTATTTT	CASSSGGDRGSTDTQYF
.	.	TRBV27	TRBJ2-1	TGTGCCAGCAGTTTGACAGAGAATGAGCAGTTCTTC	CASSLTENEQFF
once	TRBD1	TRBV4-1	TRBJ2-5	TGCGCCAGCAGCCAGACAGGGTCCCAAGAGACCCAGTACTTC	CASSQTGSQETQYF
.	.	TRBV12-5	TRBJ2-3	TGTGCTAGTGGTTTGGGGACATCAGATACGCAGTATTTT	CASGLGTSDTQYF
once	.	TRBV27	TRBJ2-6	TGTGCCAGCACTCTAATCGGGGAACGGGTCCTCGCTGGGGCCAACGTCCTGACTTTC	CASTLIGERVLAGANVLTF
.	.	TRBV28	TRBJ2-7	TGTGCCAGCAGTTTAGGCCCGTTGAGGTTCTCCTACGAGCAGTACTTC	CASSLGPLRFSYEQYF
.	TRBD1	TRBV30	TRBJ1-4	TGTGCCTGGAGCGGACAGGGGGGAAAACTGTTTTTT	CAWSGQGGKLFF
.	TRBD1	TRBV6-1	TRBJ1-6	TGTGCCAGCAGTGAATCCCCAGGGGGTGAATCACCCCTCCACTTT	CASSESPGGESPLHF
.	TRBD1	TRBV5-1	TRBJ1-1	TGCGCCAGCAGCCCCCTCGCCCAGACAGGGTCGAACACTGAAGCTTTCTTT	CASSPLAQTGSNTEAFF
.	TRBD2	TRBV28	TRBJ2-7	TGTGCCAGCAATCCACTCCGGGGGGGGGCAGCCTACGAGCAGTACTTC	CASNPLRGGAAYEQYF
.	TRBD2	TRBV4-1	TRBJ2-7	TGCGCCAGCAGCCAAGTACCTAGCGGGGGACCCTACGAGCAGTACTTC	CASSQVPSGGPYEQYF